Following are 27 T cell receptor beta chains from one sample sequenced in a study of T cell repertoires in cytomegalovirus infection. TCRdb reanalysed the reads using MiXCR and keeps one entry per CDR3 protein. The top ten clones hold 2.5% to 3.5% of a sample with some 700,000 distinct CDR3 sequences, about 40% of them seen once. The specimen sequenced was PBMCs. The receptors come from a human donor in good health (CMV status not recorded). Some clones in this sample may be carry-over from other donors' samples.

In this sample, this clonotype turned up a few times. The CDR3 DNA follows: TGTGCCAGCAGCCTCCGGGAGGGGAGGGACGAGCAGTACTTC. This sequence encodes CASSLREGRDEQYF. The chain is built from TRBV14 and TRBJ2-7, with TRBD2 identical over 8 bases. CDR3 length: 14 residues. Germline CDR1 reads SGHDN; CDR2 reads FVKESK. V lost 4 bases to trimming and J lost 5 bases; unmatched junction nucleotides: 7. Filled out from reference TRBV14 and TRBJ2-7, the complete variable domain reads EAGVTQFPSHSVIEKGQTVTLRCDPISGHDNLYWYRRVMGKEIKFLLHFVKESKQDESGMPNNRFLAERTGGTYSTLKVQPAELEDSGVYFCASSLREGRDEQYFGPGTRLTVT.

The chain has TRBV28 and TRBJ2-7, with 7 bases that match TRBD1. The CDR3 has 16 residues. Germline V gene lookup returns CDR1 MDHEN and CDR2 SYDVKM. Trimming cost V 6 bases and J 1 base; bases outside gene matches: 12. For the CDR3, the DNA is TGTGCCAGCAGCCCCCTTTCAGGGGGACAGTCCTACGAGCAGTACTTC. This sequence encodes CASSPLSGGQSYEQYF.

This chain uses TRBV6-1 with TRBJ1-4, with 10 bases that match TRBD1. The CDR3 is made up of 16 amino acids. Germline CDR1 is MNHNS and CDR2 is SASEGT. V shed 6 bases, J shed 7 bases, and the junction held 11 bases outside the gene matches. CDR3 nucleotides: TGTGCCAGCAGACCGTACGGACAGGGGGAGGTTGAAAAACTGTTTTTT. This codes for CASRPYGQGEVEKLFF.

With respect to this clonotype: Because it lacks the conserved phenylalanine or tryptophan at the end, this CDR3 is likely a read error. The chain combines TRBV7-6 with TRBJ2-7; no definite D call. The CDR3 is 14 amino acids. In germline, CDR1 is SGHVS, CDR2 FNYEAQ. Trimming took off 3 bases at V and 6 bases at J, with 15 bases between the two ends. This CDR3 reads CASSLGGLFREQYL. The DNA for the CDR3 is TGTGCCAGCAGCTTGGGCGGTCTCTTCCGCGAGCAGTACTTA.

This sequence joins TRBV28 and TRBJ1-2; 7 positions agree with TRBD1. The CDR3 is made up of 15 amino acids. Trimming cost V 4 bases and J 1 base; bases outside gene matches: 6. Germline V gene data show CDR1 as MDHEN and CDR2 as SYDVKM. CDR3 amino acids: CASSSTGALNYGYTF. The CDR3 nucleotides are TGTGCCAGCAGTTCTACAGGGGCCCTTAACTATGGCTACACCTTC.

Only a few counts were recorded for this clonotype. This chain links TRBV29-1 with TRBJ1-1, with D perhaps TRBD1 (6 bases). This CDR3 has 11 amino acids. V lost 7 bases to trimming and J lost 10 bases, with 16 bases between them. The germline V gene has CDR1 SQVTM and CDR2 ANQGSEA. The DNA of the CDR3 is TGCAGCGACCTGAGGGGGACACGAGCTTTCTTT. Translating it yields CSDLRGTRAFF. The full variable domain, completed using reference TRBV29-1 and TRBJ1-1, is SAVISQKPSRDICQRGTSLTIQCQVDSQVTMMFWYRQQPGQSLTLIATANQGSEATYESGFVIDKFPISRPNLTFSTLTVSNMSPEDSSIYLCSDLRGTRAFFGQGTRLTVV.

V gene TRBV4-1 combines with J gene TRBJ1-2; 8 bases agree with TRBD1. Per germline, CDR1 MGHRA and CDR2 YSYEKL. The V segment lost 2 bases and the J segment 13 bases; nucleotides outside the gene matches: 9. The CDR3 has 13 residues. The CDR3 nucleotides are TGCGCCAGCAGCCAAAACCCCGGACAGGGAGGCACCTTC. Residues: CASSQNPGQGGTF.

The chain uses TRBV20-1 and TRBJ2-5; D is perhaps TRBD2 (6 bases). The germline CDR1 and CDR2 sequences are DFQATT and SNEGSKA (reference sequence). CDR3 length: 16 residues. The V and J ends lost 6 bases and 3 bases respectively, with 23 bases between them. In nucleotides, the CDR3 is TGCAGTGCCCCTCACCTAGCGAGCGTGGGTGAAGAGACCCAGTACTTC. This translates into CSAPHLASVGEETQYF.

The gene calls are TRBV10-3 and TRBJ2-2; 14 nucleotides agree with TRBD2. The length of the CDR3 is 19 residues. V trimming: 9 bases; J trimming: 0 bases; junction bases outside the gene matches: 12. Per the germline V gene, CDR1 is ENHRY and CDR2 is SYGVKD. The CDR3 loop reads CAIGGLAGGNGANTGELFF. The CDR3 DNA is TGTGCCATAGGCGGACTAGCGGGGGGTAATGGCGCGAACACCGGGGAGCTGTTTTTT.

A few counts support this clonotype. This chain connects TRBV11-3 to TRBJ2-5, with D maybe TRBD2 (5 bases). V was pared by 2 bases and J by 5 bases, with 12 bases between. In germline, CDR1 is SGHNT, CDR2 YENEEA. The CDR3 spans 14 residues. The CDR3 protein is CASSLTGIGETQYF. The CDR3 coding sequence is TGTGCCAGCAGCTTAACCGGGATTGGTGAGACCCAGTACTTC.

V is TRBV12-3 or TRBV12-4 and J is TRBJ1-5; a possible D gene is TRBD1 (5 bases). CDR3 size: 15 residues. V lost 5 bases to trimming and J lost 2 bases, with 13 bases between them. The CDR3 DNA reads TGTGCCAGCAGTGAACAGGCCTGGGGCAATCAGCCCCAGCATTTT. Its translation: CASSEQAWGNQPQHF.

CDR3: CSARDNLGQLSYEQYF. CDR3 DNA sequence: TGCAGTGCTAGAGATAATTTGGGGCAACTCTCCTACGAGCAGTACTTC. The J gene is TRBJ2-7, the V gene TRBV20-1; weak D call: TRBD1 (5 bases). The V gene lost 0 bases and the J gene lost 0 bases, with 15 bases spanning the gap. The CDR3 extends over 16 amino acids. Germline assignment: CDR1 DFQATT and CDR2 SNEGSKA (reference sequence).

The V gene is TRBV7-4, the J gene TRBJ2-5; TRBD2 aligns across 9 bases. This CDR3 region has 17 residues. Per germline, CDR1 SGHVT and CDR2 SQSDAQ. The trim removed 2 bases at V and 0 bases at J, leaving 7 bases unmatched. CDR3 in DNA: TGTGCCAGCAGCTTAAATCCGTGGACTAGCGACCAAGAGACCCAGTACTTC. This gives the protein CASSLNPWTSDQETQYF.

The V and J genes are TRBV23-1 and TRBJ1-5, with D perhaps matching TRBD1 (6 bases). TRBV23-1 is designated an ORF whose function remains uncertain. This CDR3 has 15 residues. V shed 3 bases and J shed 3 bases, with 12 bases lying between them. The CDR3 DNA reads TGCGCCAGCAGTCATGCCAGGGGTGTCAATCAGCCCCAGCATTTT. Encoded protein: CASSHARGVNQPQHF.

In its sample, this clonotype was seen a few times. The chain links TRBV7-8 to TRBJ1-3, with D hard to call. V lost 1 base to trimming and J lost 5 bases, with 6 bases between them. Looked up from germline, CDR1 is SGHVS and CDR2 is FQNEAQ. The CDR3 runs to 13 residues. The CDR3 nucleotides are TGTGCCAGCAGCTTAGGCAGTCGAAACACCATATATTTT. Its translation: CASSLGSRNTIYF.

The V gene is TRBV6-5, the J gene TRBJ1-4, with 7 nucleotides matching TRBD1. Germline CDR1 reads MNHEY; CDR2 reads SVGAGI. CDR3 length: 16 amino acids. Trimming took 0 bases from V and 6 from J; bases not matched to a gene: 7. The CDR3 loop is CASSYSAGGKDEKLFF. Here the CDR3 DNA reads TGTGCCAGCAGTTACTCAGCAGGGGGAAAAGATGAAAAACTGTTTTTT.

The V and J genes are TRBV5-5 and TRBJ2-7, with D unresolved. CDR1 is SGHKS and CDR2 is YYEKEE in the germline V gene (reference sequence). The CDR3 consists of 13 residues. Trimming took 2 bases from V and 5 from J, leaving 11 bases between them. CDR3: CASSFFGTDEQYF. As DNA, the CDR3 is TGTGCCAGCAGCTTTTTCGGCACAGACGAGCAGTACTTC.

CDR3 region: CATSDTYAGTGAQETQYF. The CDR3 DNA reads as TGTGCCACCAGTGATACCTACGCCGGGACAGGGGCACAAGAGACCCAGTACTTC. This chain joins TRBV24-1 and TRBJ2-5; TRBD1 agrees at 10 bases. CDR1 KGHDR and CDR2 SFDVKD come from the germline V gene. V lost 3 bases and J lost 2; bases outside the gene matches: 11. The CDR3 loop spans 18 amino acids.

V and J are TRBV12-3 or TRBV12-4 and TRBJ2-6; D perhaps matches TRBD1 (6 bases). The CDR3 consists of 16 residues. V was pared by 5 bases and J by 3 bases, with 14 bases between. This CDR3 is CASSRGWGDGANVLTF. CDR3 bases: TGTGCCAGCAGTAGGGGGTGGGGAGATGGGGCCAACGTCCTGACTTTC.

This clonotype occurred many times. The chain is built from TRBV7-2 and TRBJ2-7; D unclear. The V gene's germline CDR1 is SGHTA and CDR2 FQGNSA. Trimming left V 2 bases short and J 6 bases short, with 11 bases between. The CDR3 sequence is 13 residues long. The CDR3: CASSLFPNAEQYF. The CDR3 DNA sequence: TGTGCCAGCAGCTTATTCCCGAATGCCGAGCAGTACTTC.

This clonotype appeared a few times. The chain combines TRBV7-8 with TRBJ2-1; D gene unclear. The V end lost 8 bases, the J end lost 0 bases, and 5 bases lay between the germline ends. Germline-derived CDR1 and CDR2 are SGHVS and FQNEAQ. The CDR3 is 12 residues long. The CDR3 loop reads CASPGSYNEQFF. The DNA of the CDR3 is TGTGCCAGCCCGGGCTCCTACAATGAGCAGTTCTTC.

This clonotype has ten or more counts. This chain uses TRBV7-2 with TRBJ2-7, with D possibly TRBD1 on 5 matching bases. Germline V gives CDR1 SGHTA, CDR2 FQGNSA. Trimming shortened V by 1 base and J by 9 bases, and 10 bases separated the two germline ends. The CDR3 extends over 12 amino acids. The CDR3 DNA follows: TGTGCCAGCAGCTTAGGGGGCCGGTGGCAGTACTTC. It translates to CASSLGGRWQYF.

This clonotype was picked up many times. The J gene is TRBJ1-1, the V gene TRBV27; no clear D. CDR1 MNHEY and CDR2 SMNVEV come from the germline V gene (reference sequence). V dropped 4 bases and J dropped 5 bases, with 14 bases sitting between them. This CDR3 contains 14 residues. The CDR3 protein is CASSSAPVVTEAFF. In nucleotides, the CDR3 is TGTGCCAGCAGTTCAGCCCCGGTGGTAACTGAAGCTTTCTTT.

J is TRBJ1-5 and V is TRBV6-1; D gene unclear. Germline V gene data show CDR1 as MNHNS and CDR2 as SASEGT. The V and J ends lost 1 base and 5 bases respectively, with 6 bases between them. This CDR3 has 13 residues. This CDR3 is CASSEVGYQPQHF. For the CDR3, the DNA is TGTGCCAGCAGTGAAGTTGGGTATCAGCCCCAGCATTTT.

The chain has TRBV7-2 and TRBJ2-7; 12 bases agree with TRBD2. Germline CDR1 reads SGHTA; CDR2 reads FQGNSA. Trimming took 4 bases from V and 6 from J; bases not matched to a gene: 7. The CDR3 extends over 15 amino acids. The CDR3 loop is CASSSRLAGAGEQYF. The CDR3 DNA sequence: TGTGCCAGCAGCTCCCGACTAGCGGGAGCGGGCGAGCAGTACTTC.

The CDR3 loop reads CASSEREHRDFYEQFF. The CDR3 bases are TGTGCCAGCAGTGAACGGGAGCACCGGGACTTCTATGAGCAGTTCTTC. This rearrangement joins TRBV2 to TRBJ2-1; the D gene is possibly TRBD2 (6 bases). The CDR3 totals 16 residues. The V end lost 2 bases, the J end lost 8 bases, and 19 bases lay between the germline ends. Looked up from germline, CDR1 is SNHLY and CDR2 is FYNNEI.

V gene TRBV19 combines with J gene TRBJ1-4, with TRBD1 matching over 7 bases. The CDR3 is 16 amino acids. The germline gives CDR1 LNHDA, CDR2 SQIVND (reference sequence). The ends lost 7 bases at V and 7 bases at J; junction bases unmatched: 15. CDR3: CASTQRLRDSPEKLFF. The CDR3 DNA reads as TGTGCCAGTACGCAACGCCTCCGGGACAGTCCTGAAAAACTGTTTTTT.